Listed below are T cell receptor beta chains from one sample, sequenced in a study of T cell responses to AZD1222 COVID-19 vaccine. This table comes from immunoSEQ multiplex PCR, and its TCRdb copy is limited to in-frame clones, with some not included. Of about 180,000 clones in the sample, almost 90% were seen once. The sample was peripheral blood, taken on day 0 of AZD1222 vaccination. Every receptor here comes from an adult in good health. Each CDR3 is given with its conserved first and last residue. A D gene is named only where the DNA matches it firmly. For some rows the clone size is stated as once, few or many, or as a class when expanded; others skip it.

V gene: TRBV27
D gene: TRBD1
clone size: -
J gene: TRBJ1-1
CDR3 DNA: TGTGCCAGTAGTACGACAGGGATTATGAACACTGAAGCTTTCTTT
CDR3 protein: CASSTTGIMNTEAFF

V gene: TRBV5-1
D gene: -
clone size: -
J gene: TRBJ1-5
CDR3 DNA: TGCGCCAGCAGCTCGAGCAATACCAGCAATCAGCCCCAGCATTTT
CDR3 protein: CASSSSNTSNQPQHF

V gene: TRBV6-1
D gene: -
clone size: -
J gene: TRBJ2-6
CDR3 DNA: TGTGCCAGCAGTGAACTTTTTGGACACACAATCTCTGGGGCCAACGTCCTGACTTTC
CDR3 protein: CASSELFGHTISGANVLTF

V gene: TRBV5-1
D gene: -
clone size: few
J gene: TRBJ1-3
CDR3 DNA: TGCGCCAGCAGCTTGGTGGGGGGCGCTTCTGGAAACACCATATATTTT
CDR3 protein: CASSLVGGASGNTIYF

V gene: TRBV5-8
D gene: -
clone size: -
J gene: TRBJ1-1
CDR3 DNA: TGTGCCAGCAGCTTGGTTTCCGATCCCACTGAAGCTTTCTTT
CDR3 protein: CASSLVSDPTEAFF

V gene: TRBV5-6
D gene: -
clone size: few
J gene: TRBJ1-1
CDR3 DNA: TGTGCCAGCAGCTTTCCCCAGGGGAACACTGAAGCTTTCTTT
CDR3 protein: CASSFPQGNTEAFF

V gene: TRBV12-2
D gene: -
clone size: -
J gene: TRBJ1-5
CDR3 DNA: TGTGCAAGTCGCCCCCGGACAGGCCCAGCACCCGATCAGCCCCAGCATTTT
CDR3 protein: CASRPRTGPAPDQPQHF

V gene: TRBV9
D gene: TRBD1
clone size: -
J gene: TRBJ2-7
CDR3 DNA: TGTGCCAGCAGCGTAGGGGACAGGGTCTACGAGCAGTACTTC
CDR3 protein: CASSVGDRVYEQYF

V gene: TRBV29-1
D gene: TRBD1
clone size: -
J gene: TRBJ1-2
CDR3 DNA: TGCAGCGTTGATAAGGCAGGGGGTGTCTATGGCTACACCTTC
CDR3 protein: CSVDKAGGVYGYTF

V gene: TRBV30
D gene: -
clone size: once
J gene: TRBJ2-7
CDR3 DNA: TGTGCCTCAACCCGGGACGCCCACGAGCAGTACTTC
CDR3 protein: CASTRDAHEQYF

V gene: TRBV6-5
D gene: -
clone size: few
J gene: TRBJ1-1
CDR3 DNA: TGTGCCAGCCTCCCGTTAGCGGTGGGTGCTTTCTTT
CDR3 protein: CASLPLAVGAFF

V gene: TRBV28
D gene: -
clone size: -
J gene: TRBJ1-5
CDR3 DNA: TGTGCCAGCAGTCCCCGGGTGACAGGCGTCCTTAATCAGCCCCAGCATTTT
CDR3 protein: CASSPRVTGVLNQPQHF

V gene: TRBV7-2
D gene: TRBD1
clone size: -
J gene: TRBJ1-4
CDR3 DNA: TGTGCCAGCAGCTTAGCTACTGGACAGGGCCAGGAAAAACTGTTTTTT
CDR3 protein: CASSLATGQGQEKLFF

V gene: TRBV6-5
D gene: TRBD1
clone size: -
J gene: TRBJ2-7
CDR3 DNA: TGTGCCAGCAGAACAGGGGGCAGGGGCTACGAGCAGTACTTC
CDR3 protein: CASRTGGRGYEQYF

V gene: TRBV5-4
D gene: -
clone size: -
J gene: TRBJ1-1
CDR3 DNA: TGTGCCAGCAATCCGGGCGGGGGGATAGCCGGCACTGAAGCTTTCTTT
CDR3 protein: CASNPGGGIAGTEAFF

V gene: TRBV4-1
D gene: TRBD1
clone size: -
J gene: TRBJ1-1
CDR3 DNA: TGCGCCAGCAGCCAGGGACCGGGACAGGGGCACACTGAAGCTTTCTTT
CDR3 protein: CASSQGPGQGHTEAFF

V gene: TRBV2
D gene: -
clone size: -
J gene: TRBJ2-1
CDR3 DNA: TGTGCCAGCAGTGTGGGGAGGGAGCAGTTCTTC
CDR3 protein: CASSVGREQFF

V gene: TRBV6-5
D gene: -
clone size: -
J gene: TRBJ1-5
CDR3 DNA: TGTGCCAGCAACAGGGGCAATCAGCCCCAGCATTTT
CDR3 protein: CASNRGNQPQHF

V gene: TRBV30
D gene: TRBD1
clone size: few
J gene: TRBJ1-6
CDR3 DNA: TGTGCCTGGAGTGTAGACAGGGTCGAGAATTCACCCCTCCACTTT
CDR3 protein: CAWSVDRVENSPLHF

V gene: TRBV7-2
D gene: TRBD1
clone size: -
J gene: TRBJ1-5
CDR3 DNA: TGTGCCAGCAGCTTAGGGTGGGGCACAGGGGATCAGCCCCAGCATTTT
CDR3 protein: CASSLGWGTGDQPQHF

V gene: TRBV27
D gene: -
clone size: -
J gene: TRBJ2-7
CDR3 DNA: TGTGCCAGCGGGCACGCCTACGAGCAGTACTTC
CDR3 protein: CASGHAYEQYF

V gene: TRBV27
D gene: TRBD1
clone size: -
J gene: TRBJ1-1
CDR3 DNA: TGTGCCACCGCACAACAGGGGGCGGATGAAGCTTTCTTT
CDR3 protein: CATAQQGADEAFF

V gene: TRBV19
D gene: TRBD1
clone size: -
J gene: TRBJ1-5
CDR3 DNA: TGTGCCAGTAGAGATCTCCGGGACAGGGGGCTCAGGGGCAATCAGCCCCAGCATTTT
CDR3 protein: CASRDLRDRGLRGNQPQHF

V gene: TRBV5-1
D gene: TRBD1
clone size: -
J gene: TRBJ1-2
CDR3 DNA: TGCGCCAGCAGCCCGGGACAGCCCGGAGGGCTTGATGGCTACACCTTC
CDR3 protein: CASSPGQPGGLDGYTF

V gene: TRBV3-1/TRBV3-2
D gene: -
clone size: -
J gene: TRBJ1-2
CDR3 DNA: TGTGCCAGCAGCCAAGATGGGGGGGGCTACACCTTC
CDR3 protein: CASSQDGGGYTF

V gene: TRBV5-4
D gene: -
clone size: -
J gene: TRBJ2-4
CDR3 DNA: TGTGCCAGCAGCTCCGGGGGTCAAGACATTCAGTACTTC
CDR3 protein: CASSSGGQDIQYF

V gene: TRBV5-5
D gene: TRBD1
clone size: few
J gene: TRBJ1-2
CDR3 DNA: TGTGCCAGCAGCCCCGGGACAGGGACCATCCCTAACTATGGCTACACCTTC
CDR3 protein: CASSPGTGTIPNYGYTF

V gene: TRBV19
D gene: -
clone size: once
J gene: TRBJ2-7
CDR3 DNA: TGTGCCAGTAGGGACCCCCGGACGGATAGCTCCTACGAGCAGTACTTC
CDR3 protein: CASRDPRTDSSYEQYF

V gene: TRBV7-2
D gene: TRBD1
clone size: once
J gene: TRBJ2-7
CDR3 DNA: TGTGCCAGCAGCTTAAGGGCCCGGGACAGAGACGAGCAGTACTTC
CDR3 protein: CASSLRARDRDEQYF

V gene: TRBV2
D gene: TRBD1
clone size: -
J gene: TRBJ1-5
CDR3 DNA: TGTGCCAGCCCCCTAGGGACAGGAGCCCAATATATCAATCAGCCCCAGCATTTT
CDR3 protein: CASPLGTGAQYINQPQHF

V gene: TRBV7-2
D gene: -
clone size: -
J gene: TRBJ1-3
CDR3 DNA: TGTGCCAGCAGCCTCACTTCAGGGGTTGGAAACACCATATATTTT
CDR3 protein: CASSLTSGVGNTIYF

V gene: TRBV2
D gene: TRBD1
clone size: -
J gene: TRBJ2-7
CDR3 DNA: TGTGCCAGCAGTGATCCGGGGACAGGGGCTTACTACGAGCAGTACTTC
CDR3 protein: CASSDPGTGAYYEQYF

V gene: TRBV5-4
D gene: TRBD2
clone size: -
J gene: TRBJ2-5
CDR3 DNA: TGTGCCAGCAGCTTGCTGGACGGGAGGGAGACCCAGTACTTC
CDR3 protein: CASSLLDGRETQYF

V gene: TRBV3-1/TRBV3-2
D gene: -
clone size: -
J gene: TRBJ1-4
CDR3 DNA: TGTGCCAGCAGCCAAGCGTGGGGGGCAGATGAAAAACTGTTTTTT
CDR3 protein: CASSQAWGADEKLFF

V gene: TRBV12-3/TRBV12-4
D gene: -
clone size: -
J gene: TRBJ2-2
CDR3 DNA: TGTGCCAGCAGACCCGACTCCACCGGGGAGCTGTTTTTT
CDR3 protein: CASRPDSTGELFF

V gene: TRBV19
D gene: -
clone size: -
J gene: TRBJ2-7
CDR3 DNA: TGTGCCAGTAGTATAACCGGGGACGAGCAGTACTTC
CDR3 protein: CASSITGDEQYF

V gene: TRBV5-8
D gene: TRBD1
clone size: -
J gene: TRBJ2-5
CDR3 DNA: TGTGCCAGCAGCTCGAAGACAGGGGTCAAGAGAGGGGCCCAGTACTTC
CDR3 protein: CASSSKTGVKRGAQYF

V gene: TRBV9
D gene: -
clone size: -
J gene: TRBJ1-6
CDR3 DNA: TGTGCCAGCAGCGTAGAGGGCAGTAATTCACCCCTCCACTTT
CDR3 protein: CASSVEGSNSPLHF

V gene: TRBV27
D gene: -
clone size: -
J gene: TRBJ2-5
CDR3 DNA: TGTATCAAGGCGAGCCAAGAGACCCAGTACTTC
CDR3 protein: CIKASQETQYF

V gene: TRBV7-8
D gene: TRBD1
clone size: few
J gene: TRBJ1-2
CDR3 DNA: TGTGCCAGCAGCCACCGGGACAGGGGGCAAGATGGCTACACCTTC
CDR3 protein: CASSHRDRGQDGYTF

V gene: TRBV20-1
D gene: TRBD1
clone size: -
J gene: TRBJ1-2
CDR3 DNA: TGCAGTGCTAGTACAGGGGGCGCGTATGGCTACACCTTC
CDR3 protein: CSASTGGAYGYTF

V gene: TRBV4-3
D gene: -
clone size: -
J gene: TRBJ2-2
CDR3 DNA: TGCGCCAGCAGCCGGGCCGGGGAGCTGTTTTTT
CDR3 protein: CASSRAGELFF

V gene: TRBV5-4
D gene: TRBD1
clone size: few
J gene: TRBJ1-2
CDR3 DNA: TGTGCCAGCAGCTTGCGGGACAGGGTTACGGGAGGCTACACCTTC
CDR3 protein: CASSLRDRVTGGYTF

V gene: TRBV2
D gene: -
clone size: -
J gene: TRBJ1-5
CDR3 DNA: TGTGCCAGCAGTGGGGATCAGCCCCAGCATTTT
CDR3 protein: CASSGDQPQHF